One sample yielded the 28 T cell receptor beta chains listed below, sequenced in a study of cytomegalovirus exposure and HLA in healthy donors. With 60 Vbeta and 13 Jbeta primers, the PCR was carried out. Assay used: immunoSEQ multiplex PCR; TCRdb lists only in-frame clones, some missing. The sample has fewer than 250,000 clones; 60% to 80% are singletons. Specimen: PBMCs. The source is a woman younger than 45 in good health and CMV-seropositive.

The chain is built from TRBV28 and TRBJ2-1; TRBD2 aligns across 8 bases. The CDR3 is 16 amino acids. V was clipped by 8 bases and J by 3 bases; unmatched bases: 12. Germline-derived CDR1 and CDR2 are MDHEN and SYDVKM. Here the CDR3 reads CASLDLLAENYNEQFF. DNA for the CDR3: TGTGCCAGCCTGGACCTACTAGCGGAAAACTACAATGAGCAGTTCTTC.

V gene TRBV2 combines with J gene TRBJ2-1; a weak D match, TRBD2 (6 bases). V lost 8 bases and J 7 bases, leaving 15 bases between the germline ends. In germline, CDR1 is SNHLY, CDR2 FYNNEI. There are 13 residues in the CDR3. CDR3 bases: TGTGCCAGCCGCCTCCCCCTAGCGAATGAGCAGTTCTTC. It codes for CASRLPLANEQFF.

V and J are TRBV2 and TRBJ2-7; 10 bases line up with TRBD2. J lost 2 bases, V lost 4 bases, and 5 bases had no gene match. The CDR3 covers 15 residues. Germline assignment: CDR1 SNHLY and CDR2 FYNNEI. The CDR3 region has the DNA TGTGCCAGCAGTGGATCAGCGGGAGGGCCCTACGAGCAGTACTTC. Its protein product is CASSGSAGGPYEQYF.

This clone was recorded a few times. The genes are TRBV6-5 and TRBJ2-7; 7 nucleotides align to TRBD2. This CDR3 comprises 16 residues. Trimming cost V 4 bases and J 0 bases; bases outside gene matches: 9. Looked up from germline, CDR1 is MNHEY and CDR2 is SVGAGI. The CDR3 DNA reads as TGTGCCAGCAGTTCCGTTCGGCGGGGGAGCTCCTACGAGCAGTACTTC. Translated: CASSSVRRGSSYEQYF.

The chain couples TRBV27 to TRBJ2-7; D unresolved. Germline lookup yields CDR1 MNHEY and CDR2 SMNVEV (reference sequence). CDR3 length: 13 residues. The ends were cut back, 9 bases at V and 5 bases at J, with 17 bases in the middle. The CDR3 reads CASSTTGSHEQYF. DNA of the CDR3: TGTGCCAGTTCCACAACGGGTTCCCACGAGCAGTACTTC.

The chain recombines TRBV5-1 with TRBJ2-6; 8 bases are a match to TRBD1. The CDR3 loop spans 20 amino acids. Trimming took 1 base from V and 1 from J; bases not matched to a gene: 13. Looked up from germline, CDR1 is SGHRS and CDR2 is YFSETQ. CDR3 region: CASSLKGLAGGVSGANVLTF. The CDR3 coding sequence is TGCGCCAGCAGCTTGAAGGGTTTGGCAGGGGGCGTTTCTGGGGCCAACGTCCTGACTTTC.

The V gene is TRBV9, the J gene TRBJ2-6; possible D gene TRBD1, 6 bases. This CDR3 region has 18 residues. V was trimmed by 2 bases and J by 1 base, leaving 16 bases between them. CDR1 and CDR2 (germline): SGDLS, YYNGEE. The CDR3 DNA sequence: TGTGCCAGCAGCGTCAGTTGGGGGCCCGGGTCTGGGGCCAACGTCCTGACTTTC. Amino acids: CASSVSWGPGSGANVLTF. Based on the CDR3 plus reference TRBV9 and TRBJ2-6, the full variable domain is DSGVTQTPKHLITATGQRVTLRCSPRSGDLSVYWYQQSLDQGLQFLIQYYNGEERAKGNILERFSAQQFPDLHSELNLSSLELGDSALYFCASSVSWGPGSGANVLTFGAGSRLTVL.

The chain has TRBV6-1 and TRBJ2-2; TRBD1 is a possible D gene (6 bases). V gave up 10 bases and J gave up 1 base, with 13 bases separating them. CDR1 and CDR2 (germline): MNHNS, SASEGT. This CDR3 contains 14 residues. CDR3 region: CAILWTVNTGELFF. The CDR3, as DNA: TGTGCCATCCTATGGACAGTGAACACCGGGGAGCTGTTTTTT.

In regard to this clone: Other nucleotide sequences in the sample specify the same CDR3. The J gene is TRBJ1-1, the V gene TRBV2; a possible D gene is TRBD1 (6 bases). V lost 5 bases and J 2 bases, leaving 21 bases between the germline ends. The CDR3 length is 17 residues. Germline loops: CDR1 SNHLY, CDR2 FYNNEI. The CDR3 region is CASSPRGQGAKNTEAFF. The CDR3, as DNA: TGTGCCAGCAGTCCCAGGGGACAAGGGGCGAAAAACACTGAAGCTTTCTTT. Filled out from reference TRBV2 and TRBJ1-1, the complete variable domain reads EPEVTQTPSHQVTQMGQEVILRCVPISNHLYFYWYRQILGQKVEFLVSFYNNEISEKSEIFDDQFSVERPDGSNFTLKIRSTKLEDSAMYFCASSPRGQGAKNTEAFFGQGTRLTVV.

This clone was picked up a small number of times. The chain employs TRBV7-2 and TRBJ1-1, with 7 bases fitting TRBD1. The V and J ends lost 4 bases and 0 bases, in that order; junction bases with no gene match: 8. The germline gives CDR1 SGHTA, CDR2 FQGNSA. The length of the CDR3 is 16 residues. The DNA for the CDR3 is TGTGCCAGCAGCTCACCCGTGACAGGGTTGAACACTGAAGCTTTCTTT. Translated, it gives CASSSPVTGLNTEAFF.

To note about this clone: This CDR3 is also generated by other DNA sequences in the sample. The V and J genes are TRBV29-1 and TRBJ2-7, with D perhaps TRBD1 (5 bases). This CDR3 spans 13 amino acids. Germline CDR1 and CDR2: SQVTM and ANQGSEA. The ends were cut back, 0 bases at V and 4 bases at J, with 10 bases in the middle. CDR3 region: CSVEEGALYEQYF. The CDR3 coding sequence is TGCAGCGTTGAAGAAGGGGCCCTATACGAGCAGTACTTC.

This clone was counted only a few times. The chain is built from TRBV7-9 and TRBJ1-2; D is unclear. The CDR3 is 14 amino acids. V shed 5 bases and J shed 6 bases, with 16 bases lying between them. CDR1 and CDR2 from the germline V gene are SEHNR and FQNEAQ (reference sequence). The CDR3 sequence is CASSQTPQKDGYTF. The CDR3, as DNA: TGTGCCAGCAGCCAGACCCCACAGAAGGATGGCTACACCTTC. Full variable domain (rest looked up from reference TRBV7-9 and TRBJ1-2): DTGVSQNPRHKITKRGQNVTFRCDPISEHNRLYWYRQTLGQGPEFLTYFQNEAQLEKSRLLSDRFSAERPKGSFSTLEIQRTEQGDSAMYLCASSQTPQKDGYTFGSGTRLTVV.

This chain connects TRBV28 to TRBJ2-7; D perhaps matches TRBD2 (6 bases). Germline CDR1 is MDHEN and CDR2 is SYDVKM. The CDR3 contains 12 residues. V was shortened by 9 bases and J by 8 bases, with 17 bases between the two germline ends. The CDR3 bases are TGTGCCAGTGGACGGCGGGGCGAGAAGCAGTACTTC. Amino acid sequence: CASGRRGEKQYF.

In DNA form, the CDR3 reads TGTGCCAGCAGTTATTTTTCTACCGCCAAGAGGGCTTTCTTT. Protein: CASSYFSTAKRAFF. The chain carries TRBV6-5 and TRBJ1-1, with D unclear. Trimming pared 3 bases from V and 11 bases from J, leaving 19 bases between. The CDR3 sequence is 14 residues long. Germline loops: CDR1 MNHEY, CDR2 SVGAGI.

This clone was recorded once. The chain joins TRBV11-2 to TRBJ2-1; D is undetermined. Trimming took 5 bases from V and 2 from J, leaving 7 bases between them. CDR1 and CDR2 (germline): SGHAT, FQNNGV. This CDR3 comprises 13 residues. Here the CDR3 reads CASSRLAYNEQFF. The CDR3 DNA sequence: TGTGCCAGCAGCCGTCTAGCCTACAATGAGCAGTTCTTC.

This chain connects TRBV6-1 to TRBJ2-3; the D gene is possibly TRBD2 (6 bases). From germline, CDR1 is MNHNS and CDR2 SASEGT. The CDR3 runs to 12 residues. V shed 8 bases and J shed 6 bases, with 12 bases lying between them. This chain's CDR3 is CASRPGVDTQYF. CDR3 sequence (DNA): TGTGCCAGCCGCCCGGGGGTGGATACGCAGTATTTT.

CDR3 in amino acids: CASSLLPGPDQETQYF. The DNA for the CDR3 is TGTGCCAGCAGTTTGCTTCCGGGTCCCGACCAAGAGACCCAGTACTTC. The genes are TRBV27 and TRBJ2-5; no clear D. Trimming left V 3 bases short and J 0 bases short, with 14 bases between. The V gene's germline CDR1 is MNHEY and CDR2 SMNVEV (reference sequence). The CDR3 is made up of 16 amino acids.

The CDR3 sequence is CASSEPGQGRYEQYF. DNA of the CDR3: TGTGCCAGCAGTGAACCGGGACAGGGGCGCTACGAGCAGTACTTC. The rearrangement links TRBV6-1 to TRBJ2-7; the match to TRBD1 covers 10 bases. J was trimmed by 3 bases and V by 2 bases; bases with no gene match: 4. The germline V gene encodes CDR1 MNHNS and CDR2 SASEGT. The CDR3 is made up of 15 amino acids.

The V gene is TRBV28, the J gene TRBJ2-2, with 7 bases matching TRBD2. The CDR3 totals 17 residues. After removal of 4 bases from V and 9 bases from J, the junction contained 17 bases not matched to a gene. Germline CDR1 is MDHEN and CDR2 is SYDVKM. CDR3 sequence reads: CASSSPGGSGQRRELFF. CDR3 DNA: TGTGCCAGCAGTTCTCCCGGGGGTAGCGGGCAAAGGCGGGAGCTGTTTTTT.

This clone has only a few counts. V is TRBV27 and J is TRBJ2-7; 11 bases map to TRBD2. From germline, CDR1 is MNHEY and CDR2 SMNVEV (reference sequence). Germline trimming cut 5 bases from V and 5 bases from J; bases unmatched to any gene: 5. The CDR3 loop spans 14 amino acids. The CDR3 is CASSTSGSTHEQYF. As DNA, the CDR3 is TGTGCCAGCAGTACTAGCGGGAGCACCCACGAGCAGTACTTC.

The rearrangement links TRBV2 to TRBJ1-5, with TRBD1 matching over 7 bases. The germline gives CDR1 SNHLY, CDR2 FYNNEI. The CDR3 is 14 residues long. V lost 6 bases, J lost 4 bases, and 6 bases stayed unmatched. The CDR3 loop is CASRVRTGNQPQHF. CDR3 nucleotide sequence: TGTGCCAGCAGGGTCCGGACAGGAAATCAGCCCCAGCATTTT.

This clone was counted once. The chain is built from TRBV5-1 and TRBJ1-4; the match to TRBD1 covers 8 bases. The V gene's germline CDR1 is SGHRS and CDR2 YFSETQ. V was pared by 5 bases and J by 4 bases, with 4 bases of the junction left unmatched. CDR3 length: 14 residues. The CDR3, as DNA: TGCGCCAGCAGGCAGGGGGCCGTTAATGAAAAACTGTTTTTT. Residues: CASRQGAVNEKLFF.

The chain is built from TRBV7-9 and TRBJ2-7; TRBD2 matches at 9 bases. This CDR3 is 16 amino acids long. Germline V gene sequence: CDR1 SEHNR, CDR2 FQNEAQ (reference sequence). Germline trimming cut 5 bases from V and 3 bases from J; bases unmatched to any gene: 11. The CDR3 DNA follows: TGTGCCAGCAGCCTAGATAGCGGGAGTTTTGTCTACGAGCAGTACTTC. Its translation: CASSLDSGSFVYEQYF.

This clone came up a few times. The rearrangement joins TRBV5-4 to TRBJ2-6; the match to TRBD1 covers 8 bases. J was trimmed by 0 bases and V by 0 bases; bases with no gene match: 2. Germline loops: CDR1 SGHNT, CDR2 YYREEE (reference sequence). The length of the CDR3 is 17 residues. The CDR3 protein is CASSLGGTGSGANVLTF. CDR3 coding DNA: TGTGCCAGCAGCTTGGGGGGGACAGGCTCTGGGGCCAACGTCCTGACTTTC.

The gene calls are TRBV18 and TRBJ2-1; 8 positions agree with TRBD1. Looked up from germline, CDR1 is KGHSH and CDR2 is LQKENI. Trimming took 0 bases from V and 5 from J; bases not matched to a gene: 9. The CDR3 has 17 residues. For the CDR3, the DNA is TGTGCCAGCTCACCACCGATCGGACAGGGTGGGAACAATGAGCAGTTCTTC. Protein: CASSPPIGQGGNNEQFF.

The chain uses TRBV6-5 and TRBJ2-7; possibly TRBD2 for D (5 bases). With 6 bases removed from V and 0 bases from J, the gap between germline ends came to 9 bases. CDR1 is MNHEY, CDR2 SVGAGI, per germline. The CDR3 sequence is 13 residues long. The CDR3 region is CASRAVYSYEQYF. CDR3 bases: TGTGCCAGCAGAGCGGTTTACTCCTACGAGCAGTACTTC.

The chain uses TRBV28 and TRBJ2-7, with TRBD1 matching 8 bases. Germline V gene lookup returns CDR1 MDHEN and CDR2 SYDVKM. Germline trimming cut 6 bases from V and 6 bases from J; bases unmatched to any gene: 13. This CDR3 has 15 amino acids. CDR3 DNA sequence: TGTGCCAGCAGGCCACAGGGGGGACAATTCGGCGAGCAGTACTTC. Its protein product is CASRPQGGQFGEQYF.

The chain uses TRBV29-1 and TRBJ1-3; TRBD1 aligns across 8 bases. V lost 6 bases to trimming and J lost 4 bases; unmatched junction nucleotides: 11. Germline lookup yields CDR1 SQVTM and CDR2 ANQGSEA. The CDR3 has 15 residues. CDR3 protein: CSVAGQGTRGNTIYF. The CDR3 DNA sequence: TGCAGCGTCGCCGGACAGGGAACAAGGGGAAACACCATATATTTT.